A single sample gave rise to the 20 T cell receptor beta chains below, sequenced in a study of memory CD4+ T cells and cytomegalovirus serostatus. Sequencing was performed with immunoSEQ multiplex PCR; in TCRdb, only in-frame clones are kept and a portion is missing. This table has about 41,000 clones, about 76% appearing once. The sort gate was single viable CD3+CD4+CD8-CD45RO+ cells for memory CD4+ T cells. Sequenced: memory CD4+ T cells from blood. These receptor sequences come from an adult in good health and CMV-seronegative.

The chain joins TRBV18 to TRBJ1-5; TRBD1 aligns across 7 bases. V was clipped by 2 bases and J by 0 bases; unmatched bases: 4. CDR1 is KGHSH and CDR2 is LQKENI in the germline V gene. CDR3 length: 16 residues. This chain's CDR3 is CASSPGTAYSNQPQHF. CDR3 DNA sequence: TGTGCCAGCTCACCAGGGACAGCTTATAGCAATCAGCCCCAGCATTTT.

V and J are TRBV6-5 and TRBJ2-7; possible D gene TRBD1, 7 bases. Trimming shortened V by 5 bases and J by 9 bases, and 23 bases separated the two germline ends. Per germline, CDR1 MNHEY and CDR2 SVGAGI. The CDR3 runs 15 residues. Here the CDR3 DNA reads TGTGCCAGCAGTCCCCGGGGGACAGCTCTACGAGGGCAGTACTTC. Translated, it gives CASSPRGTALRGQYF.

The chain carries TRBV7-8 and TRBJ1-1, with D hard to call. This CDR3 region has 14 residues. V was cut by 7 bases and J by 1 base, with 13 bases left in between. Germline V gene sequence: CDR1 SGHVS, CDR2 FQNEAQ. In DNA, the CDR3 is TGTGCCAGCAACGATGAGGGAGCGAACACTGAAGCTTTCTTT. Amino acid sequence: CASNDEGANTEAFF.

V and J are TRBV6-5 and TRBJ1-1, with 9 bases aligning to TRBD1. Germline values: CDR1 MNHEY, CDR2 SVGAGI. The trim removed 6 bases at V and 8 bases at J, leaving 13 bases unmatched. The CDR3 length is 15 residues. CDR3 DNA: TGTGCCAGCAGCCAACCGGGACAGGGAACAAAAGAAGCTTTCTTT. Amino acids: CASSQPGQGTKEAFF.

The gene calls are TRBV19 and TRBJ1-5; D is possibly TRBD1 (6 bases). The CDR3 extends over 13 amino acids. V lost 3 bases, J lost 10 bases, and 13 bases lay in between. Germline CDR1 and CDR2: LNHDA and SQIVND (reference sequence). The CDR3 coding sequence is TGTGCCAGTAGTATGTCGACAGGTGCTCCCCAGCATTTT. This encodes CASSMSTGAPQHF.

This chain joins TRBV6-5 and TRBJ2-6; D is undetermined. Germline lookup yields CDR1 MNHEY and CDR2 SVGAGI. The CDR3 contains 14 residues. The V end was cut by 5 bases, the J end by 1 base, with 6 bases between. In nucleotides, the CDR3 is TGTGCCAGCAGTCAGATTTCTGGGGCCAACGTCCTGACTTTC. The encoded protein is CASSQISGANVLTF.

DNA for the CDR3: TGTGCCAGCAGCTCGGACCTATACTCTGGGGCCAACGTCCTGACTTTC. As protein: CASSSDLYSGANVLTF. The rearrangement joins TRBV7-8 to TRBJ2-6; D ambiguous. The V gene lost 4 bases and the J gene lost 0 bases, with 10 bases spanning the gap. Germline V lookup: CDR1 SGHVS, CDR2 FQNEAQ. CDR3 size: 16 residues. The full variable domain, completed using reference TRBV7-8 and TRBJ2-6, is GAGVSQSPRYKVAKRGQDVALRCDPISGHVSLFWYQQALGQGPEFLTYFQNEAQLDKSGLPSDRFFAERPEGSVSTLKIQRTQQEDSAVYLCASSSDLYSGANVLTFGAGSRLTVL.

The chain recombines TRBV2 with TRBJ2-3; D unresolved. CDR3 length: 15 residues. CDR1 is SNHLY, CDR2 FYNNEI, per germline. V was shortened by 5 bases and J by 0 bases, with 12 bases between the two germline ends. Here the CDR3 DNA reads TGTGCCAGCAGTTCTAGAGACACTAGCACAGATACGCAGTATTTT. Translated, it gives CASSSRDTSTDTQYF.

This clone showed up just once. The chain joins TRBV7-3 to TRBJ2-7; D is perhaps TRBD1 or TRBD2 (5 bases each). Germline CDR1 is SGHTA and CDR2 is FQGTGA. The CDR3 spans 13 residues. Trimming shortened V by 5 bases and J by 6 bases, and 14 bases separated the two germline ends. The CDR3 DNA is TGTGCCAGCAGCCCATTGGGGGAGACCGAGCAGTACTTC. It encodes CASSPLGETEQYF.

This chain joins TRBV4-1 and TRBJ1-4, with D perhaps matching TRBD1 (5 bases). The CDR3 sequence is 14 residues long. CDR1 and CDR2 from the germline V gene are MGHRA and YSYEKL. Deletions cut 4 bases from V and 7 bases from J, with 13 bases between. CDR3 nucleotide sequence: TGCGCCAGCAGCCGCCAGGTGAGGGGTGAAAAACTGTTTTTT. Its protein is CASSRQVRGEKLFF.

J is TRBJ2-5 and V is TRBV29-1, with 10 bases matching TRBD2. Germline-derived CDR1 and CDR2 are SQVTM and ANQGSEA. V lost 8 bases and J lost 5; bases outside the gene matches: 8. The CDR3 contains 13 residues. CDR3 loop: CSFERGGLETQYF. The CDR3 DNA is TGCAGCTTCGAGCGGGGGGGCCTGGAGACCCAGTACTTC.

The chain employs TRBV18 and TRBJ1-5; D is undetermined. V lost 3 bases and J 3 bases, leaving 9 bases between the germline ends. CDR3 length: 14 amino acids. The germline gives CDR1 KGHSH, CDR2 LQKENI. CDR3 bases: TGTGCCAGCTCACCCCCAGAGTCCAATCAGCCCCAGCATTTT. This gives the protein CASSPPESNQPQHF.

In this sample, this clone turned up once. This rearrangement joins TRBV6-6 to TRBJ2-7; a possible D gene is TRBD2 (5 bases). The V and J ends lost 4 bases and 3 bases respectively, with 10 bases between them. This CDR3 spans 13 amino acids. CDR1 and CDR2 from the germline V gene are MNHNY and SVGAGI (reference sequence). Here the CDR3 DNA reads TGTGCCAGCAGTTTTGGAGGAATCTACGAGCAGTACTTC. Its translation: CASSFGGIYEQYF.

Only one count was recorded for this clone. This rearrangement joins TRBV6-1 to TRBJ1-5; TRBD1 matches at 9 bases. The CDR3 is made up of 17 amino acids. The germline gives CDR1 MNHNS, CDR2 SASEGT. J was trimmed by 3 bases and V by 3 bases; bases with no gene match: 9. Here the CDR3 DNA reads TGTGCCAGCAGTGAGGGACAGGGTTTTAGGAACAATCAGCCCCAGCATTTT. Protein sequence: CASSEGQGFRNNQPQHF.

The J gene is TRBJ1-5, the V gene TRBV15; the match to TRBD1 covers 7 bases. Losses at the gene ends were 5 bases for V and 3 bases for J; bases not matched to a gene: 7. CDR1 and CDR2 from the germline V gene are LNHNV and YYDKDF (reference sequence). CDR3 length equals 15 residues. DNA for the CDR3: TGTGCCACCAGCCTCGGGGGACAGCTCAATCAGCCCCAGCATTTT. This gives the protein CATSLGGQLNQPQHF.

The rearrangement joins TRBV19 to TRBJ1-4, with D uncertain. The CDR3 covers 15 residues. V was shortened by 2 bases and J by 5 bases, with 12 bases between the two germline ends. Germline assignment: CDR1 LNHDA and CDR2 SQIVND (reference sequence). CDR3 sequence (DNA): TGTGCCAGTAGTATACTGGAGATGGGGAATGAAAAACTGTTTTTT. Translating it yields CASSILEMGNEKLFF.

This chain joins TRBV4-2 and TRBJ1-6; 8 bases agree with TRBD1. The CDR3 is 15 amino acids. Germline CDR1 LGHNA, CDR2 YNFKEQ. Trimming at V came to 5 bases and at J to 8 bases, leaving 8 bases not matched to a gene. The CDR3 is CASSYRTGIDSPLHF. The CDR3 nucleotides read TGTGCCAGCAGCTATAGGACAGGGATTGATTCACCCCTCCACTTT.

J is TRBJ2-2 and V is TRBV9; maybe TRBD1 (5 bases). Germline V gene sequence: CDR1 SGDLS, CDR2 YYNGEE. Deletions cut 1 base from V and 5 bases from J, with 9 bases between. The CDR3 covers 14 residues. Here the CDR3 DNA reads TGTGCCAGCAGCGTACCAGGGTCGACCGGGGAGCTGTTTTTT. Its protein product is CASSVPGSTGELFF.

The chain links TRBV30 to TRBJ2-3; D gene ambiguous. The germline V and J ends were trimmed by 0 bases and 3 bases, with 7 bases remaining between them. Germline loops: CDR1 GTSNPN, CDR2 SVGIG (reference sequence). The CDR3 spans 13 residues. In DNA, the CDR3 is TGTGCCTGGAGTGTACGGAGTACAGATACGCAGTATTTT. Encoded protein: CAWSVRSTDTQYF.

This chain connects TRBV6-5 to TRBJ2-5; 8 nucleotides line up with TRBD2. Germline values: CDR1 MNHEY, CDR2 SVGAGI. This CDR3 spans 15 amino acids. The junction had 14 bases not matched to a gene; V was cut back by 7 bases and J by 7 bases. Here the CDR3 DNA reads TGTGCCAGCACCCCCCAGGGTAGCGGGGCGGGGACCCAGTACTTC. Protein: CASTPQGSGAGTQYF.